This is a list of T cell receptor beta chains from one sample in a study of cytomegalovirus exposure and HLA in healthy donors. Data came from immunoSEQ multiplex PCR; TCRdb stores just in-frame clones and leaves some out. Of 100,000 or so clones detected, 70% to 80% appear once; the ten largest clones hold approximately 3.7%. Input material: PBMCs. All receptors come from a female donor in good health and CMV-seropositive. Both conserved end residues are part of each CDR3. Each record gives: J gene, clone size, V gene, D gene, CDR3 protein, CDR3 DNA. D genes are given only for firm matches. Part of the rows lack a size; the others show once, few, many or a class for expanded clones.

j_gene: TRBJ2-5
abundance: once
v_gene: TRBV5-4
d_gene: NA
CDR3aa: CASSLQISQETQYF
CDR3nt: TGTGCCAGCAGCTTGCAAATTAGCCAAGAGACCCAGTACTTC

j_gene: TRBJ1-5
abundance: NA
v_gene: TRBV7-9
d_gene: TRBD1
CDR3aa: CASSRDRAHQPQHF
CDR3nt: TGTGCCAGCAGCCGGGACAGGGCCCATCAGCCCCAGCATTTT

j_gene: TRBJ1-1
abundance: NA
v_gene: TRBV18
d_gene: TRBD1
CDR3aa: CASSPRGQPDRTEAFF
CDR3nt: TGTGCCAGCTCACCCCGGGGACAGCCAGACCGCACTGAAGCTTTCTTT

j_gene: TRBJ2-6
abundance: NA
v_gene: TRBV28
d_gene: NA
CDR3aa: CASRSATGLSGANGLTF
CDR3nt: TGTGCCAGCAGATCCGCGACAGGACTCTCTGGGGCCAACGGCCTGACTTTC

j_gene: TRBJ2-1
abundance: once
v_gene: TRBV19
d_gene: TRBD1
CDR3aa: CASTAPIGQGPGNEQFF
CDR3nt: TGTGCCAGTACCGCCCCTATTGGACAGGGACCGGGCAATGAGCAGTTCTTC

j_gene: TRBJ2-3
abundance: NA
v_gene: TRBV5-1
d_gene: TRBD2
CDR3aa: CASSLPLSGGVDTQYF
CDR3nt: TGCGCCAGCAGCTTGCCCCTCTCCGGGGGGGTGGATACGCAGTATTTT

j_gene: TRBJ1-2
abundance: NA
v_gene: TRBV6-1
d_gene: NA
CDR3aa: CASSEGGSELHLGYTF
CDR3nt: TGTGCCAGCAGTGAAGGAGGCTCCGAACTTCACCTAGGCTACACCTTC

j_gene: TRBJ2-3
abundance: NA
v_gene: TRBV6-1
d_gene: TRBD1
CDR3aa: CASSDRGLLGTDTQYF
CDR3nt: TGTGCCAGCAGTGACAGGGGGCTACTAGGAACAGATACGCAGTATTTT

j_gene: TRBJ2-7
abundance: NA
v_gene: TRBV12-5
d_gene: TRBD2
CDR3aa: CASGLLTGGEQYF
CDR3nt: TGTGCTAGTGGTTTGCTCACGGGGGGCGAGCAGTACTTC

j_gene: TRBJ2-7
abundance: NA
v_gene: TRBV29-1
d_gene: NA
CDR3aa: CSVEGPGGPYEQYF
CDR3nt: TGCAGCGTCGAAGGGCCGGGGGGCCCCTACGAGCAGTACTTC

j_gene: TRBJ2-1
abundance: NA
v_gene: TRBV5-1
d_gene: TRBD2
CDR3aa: CASSSSGRGYNEQFF
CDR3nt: TGCGCCAGCAGCTCGAGCGGGAGAGGATACAATGAGCAGTTCTTC

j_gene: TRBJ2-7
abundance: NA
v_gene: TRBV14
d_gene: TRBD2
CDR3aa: CASSQAGLAGAYEQYF
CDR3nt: TGTGCCAGCAGCCAAGCCGGACTAGCGGGAGCCTACGAGCAGTACTTC

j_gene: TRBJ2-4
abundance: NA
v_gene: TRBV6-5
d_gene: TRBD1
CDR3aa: CASSYGDSDKNIQYF
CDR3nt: TGTGCCAGCAGTTACGGGGACAGTGACAAAAACATTCAGTACTTC

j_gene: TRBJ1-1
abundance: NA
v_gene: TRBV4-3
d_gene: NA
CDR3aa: CASSQITGSKAFF
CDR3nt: TGCGCCAGCAGCCAAATAACTGGGAGTAAAGCTTTCTTT

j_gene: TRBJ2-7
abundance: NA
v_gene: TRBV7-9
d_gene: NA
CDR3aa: CASSPRQSSSLGYEQYF
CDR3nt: TGTGCCAGCAGCCCCCGACAGAGTTCTTCTTTGGGCTACGAGCAGTACTTC

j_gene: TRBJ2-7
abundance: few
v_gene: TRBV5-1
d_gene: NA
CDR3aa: CASSETGTAYYEQYF
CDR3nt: TGCGCCAGCAGCGAAACAGGCACGGCCTACTACGAGCAGTACTTC

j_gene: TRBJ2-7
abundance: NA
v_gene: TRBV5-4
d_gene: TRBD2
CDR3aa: CASSLLAFGTMGYEQYF
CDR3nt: TGTGCCAGCAGCTTATTAGCTTTTGGGACTATGGGCTACGAGCAGTACTTC

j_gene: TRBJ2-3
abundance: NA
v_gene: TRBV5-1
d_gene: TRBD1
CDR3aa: CASSLGQGVWTDTQYF
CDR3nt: TGCGCCAGCAGCTTGGGACAGGGAGTATGGACAGATACGCAGTATTTT

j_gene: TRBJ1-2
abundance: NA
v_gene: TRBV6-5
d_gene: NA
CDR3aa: CASRPPGQTNYGYTF
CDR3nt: TGTGCCAGCAGGCCCCCCGGACAGACTAACTATGGCTACACCTTC

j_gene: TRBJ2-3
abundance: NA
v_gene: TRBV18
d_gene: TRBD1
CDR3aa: CASSPPRTGGEKDTQYF
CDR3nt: TGTGCCAGCTCACCACCGCGGACAGGGGGCGAGAAAGATACGCAGTATTTT

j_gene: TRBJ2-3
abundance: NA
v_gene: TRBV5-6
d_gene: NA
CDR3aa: CASSRPGLNTQYF
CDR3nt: TGTGCCAGCAGCAGGCCAGGGCTGAATACGCAGTATTTT

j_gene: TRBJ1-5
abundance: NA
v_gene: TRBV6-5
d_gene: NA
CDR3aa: CASSRAGQQPQHF
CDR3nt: TGTGCCAGCAGTCGTGCAGGACAACAGCCCCAGCATTTT

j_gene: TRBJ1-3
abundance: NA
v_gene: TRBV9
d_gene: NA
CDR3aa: CASSVSWGGGNTIYF
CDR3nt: TGTGCCAGCAGCGTATCATGGGGAGGAGGAAACACCATATATTTT

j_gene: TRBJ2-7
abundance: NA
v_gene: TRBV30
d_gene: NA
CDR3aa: CAWSKTVPNEQYF
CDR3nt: TGTGCCTGGAGTAAGACAGTCCCCAACGAGCAGTACTTC

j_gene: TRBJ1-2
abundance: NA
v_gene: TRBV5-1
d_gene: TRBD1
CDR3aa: CASSRANGQGEDGYTF
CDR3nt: TGCGCCAGCAGCCGAGCCAACGGACAGGGAGAGGATGGCTACACCTTC

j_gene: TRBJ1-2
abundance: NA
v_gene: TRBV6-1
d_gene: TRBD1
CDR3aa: CASSEARTGGWGYTF
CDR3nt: TGTGCCAGCAGTGAAGCGCGGACAGGGGGCTGGGGCTACACCTTC

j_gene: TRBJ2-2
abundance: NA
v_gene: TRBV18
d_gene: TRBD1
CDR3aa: CASPGQGMAGELFF
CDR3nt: TGTGCCAGCCCGGGACAGGGCATGGCCGGGGAGCTGTTTTTT

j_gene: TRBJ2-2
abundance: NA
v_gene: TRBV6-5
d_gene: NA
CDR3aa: CASSYSGRGTGELFF
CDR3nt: TGTGCCAGCAGTTACTCGGGTAGAGGGACCGGGGAGCTGTTTTTT

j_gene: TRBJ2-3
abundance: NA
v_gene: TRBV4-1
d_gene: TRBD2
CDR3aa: CASSQSVAGGGPLGTDTQYF
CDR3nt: TGCGCCAGCAGCCAGTCAGTGGCGGGAGGAGGGCCGTTGGGCACAGATACGCAGTATTTT

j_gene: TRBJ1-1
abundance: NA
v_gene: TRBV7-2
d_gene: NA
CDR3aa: CASSFRQGEAFF
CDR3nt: TGTGCCAGCAGCTTCAGGCAGGGTGAAGCTTTCTTT

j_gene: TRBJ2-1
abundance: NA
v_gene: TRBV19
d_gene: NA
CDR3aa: CASSIAREHNNEQFF
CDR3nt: TGTGCCAGTAGTATAGCGAGGGAGCACAACAATGAGCAGTTCTTC

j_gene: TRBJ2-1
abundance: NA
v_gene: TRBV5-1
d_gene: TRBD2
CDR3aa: CASSFSQRGDNEQFF
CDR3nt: TGCGCCAGCAGCTTTAGTCAGCGGGGGGACAATGAGCAGTTCTTC

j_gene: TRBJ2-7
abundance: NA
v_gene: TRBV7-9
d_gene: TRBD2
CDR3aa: CASSQQTSMDEQYF
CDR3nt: TGTGCCAGCAGCCAACAGACTAGCATGGACGAGCAGTACTTC

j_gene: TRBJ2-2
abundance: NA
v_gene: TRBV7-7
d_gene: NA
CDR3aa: CASSLDRGTNTGELFF
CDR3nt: TGTGCCAGCAGCTTGGACCGGGGAACGAACACCGGGGAGCTGTTTTTT

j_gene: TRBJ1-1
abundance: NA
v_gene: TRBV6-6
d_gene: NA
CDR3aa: CASCGAFQVMGTEAFF
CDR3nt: TGTGCCAGCTGTGGGGCATTTCAGGTGATGGGGACTGAAGCTTTCTTT

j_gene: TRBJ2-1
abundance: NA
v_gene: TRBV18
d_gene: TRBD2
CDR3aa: CASSPPSGRANEQFF
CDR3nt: TGTGCCAGCTCACCCCCTAGCGGGAGGGCCAATGAGCAGTTCTTC

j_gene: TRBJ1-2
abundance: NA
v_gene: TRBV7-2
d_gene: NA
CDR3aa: CASSPPMSGYTF
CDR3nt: TGTGCCAGCAGCCCCCCTATGAGTGGCTACACCTTC

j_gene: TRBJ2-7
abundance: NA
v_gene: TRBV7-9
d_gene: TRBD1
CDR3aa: CSSSFYGTGNRGEQYF
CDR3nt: TGTTCCAGCAGCTTTTATGGGACAGGGAATCGAGGCGAGCAGTACTTC

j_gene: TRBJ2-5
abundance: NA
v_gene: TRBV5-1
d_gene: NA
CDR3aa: CASSLAPTGNQETQYF
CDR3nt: TGCGCCAGCAGCTTGGCCCCGACAGGCAACCAAGAGACCCAGTACTTC

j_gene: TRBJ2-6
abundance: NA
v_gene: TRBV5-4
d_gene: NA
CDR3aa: CASSFPPTEASGANGLTF
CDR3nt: TGTGCCAGCAGCTTCCCCCCAACAGAAGCCTCTGGGGCCAACGGCCTGACTTTC

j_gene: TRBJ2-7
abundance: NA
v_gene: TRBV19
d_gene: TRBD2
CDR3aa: CASSPVSGTSYEQYF
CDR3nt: TGTGCCAGTAGTCCCGTTAGCGGGACCTCCTACGAGCAGTACTTC

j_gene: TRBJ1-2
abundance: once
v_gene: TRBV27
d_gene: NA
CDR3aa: CASSFRGNYGYTF
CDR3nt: TGTGCCAGCAGTTTCCGCGGGAACTATGGCTACACCTTC

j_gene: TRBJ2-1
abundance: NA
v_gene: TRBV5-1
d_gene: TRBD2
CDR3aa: CASTRLAGGDNEQFF
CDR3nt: TGCGCCAGCACCCGACTAGCGGGAGGGGACAATGAGCAGTTCTTC

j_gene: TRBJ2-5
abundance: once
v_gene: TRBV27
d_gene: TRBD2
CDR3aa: CASSPSNSGETQYF
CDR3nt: TGTGCCAGCAGTCCTTCCAATAGCGGGGAGACCCAGTACTTC

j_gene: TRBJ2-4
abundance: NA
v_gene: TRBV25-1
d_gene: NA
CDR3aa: CASSQSRGQKNIQYF
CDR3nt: TGTGCCAGCAGTCAATCCCGCGGACAGAAAAACATTCAGTACTTC

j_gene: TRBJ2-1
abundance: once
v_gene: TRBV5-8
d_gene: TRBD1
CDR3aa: CASSPGQAYNEQFF
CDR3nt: TGTGCCAGCAGCCCCGGACAGGCGTACAATGAGCAGTTCTTC

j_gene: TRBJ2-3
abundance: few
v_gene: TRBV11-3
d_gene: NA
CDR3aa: CASSLDRTDTQYF
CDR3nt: TGTGCCAGCAGCTTAGACCGGACAGATACGCAGTATTTT

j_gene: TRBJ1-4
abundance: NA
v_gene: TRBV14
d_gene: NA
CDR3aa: CASSPTGLGNEKLFF
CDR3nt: TGTGCCAGCAGTCCTACAGGGTTAGGTAATGAAAAACTGTTTTTT

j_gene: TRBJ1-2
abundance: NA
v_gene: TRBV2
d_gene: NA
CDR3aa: CANLGHSNYGYTF
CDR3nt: TGTGCCAACCTGGGGCATTCTAACTATGGCTACACCTTC

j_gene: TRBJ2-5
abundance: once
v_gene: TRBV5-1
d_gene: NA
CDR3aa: CASSLAAGRETQYF
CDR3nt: TGCGCCAGCAGCTTGGCCGCGGGGCGAGAGACCCAGTACTTC

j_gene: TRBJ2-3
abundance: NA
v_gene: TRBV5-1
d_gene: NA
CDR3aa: CASSRGHSTDTQYF
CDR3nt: TGCGCCAGCAGCAGGGGACATAGCACAGATACGCAGTATTTT

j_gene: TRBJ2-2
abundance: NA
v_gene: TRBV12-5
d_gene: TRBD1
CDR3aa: CASGPGQGLNANTGELFF
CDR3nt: TGTGCTAGTGGCCCGGGACAGGGGTTAAACGCGAACACCGGGGAGCTGTTTTTT

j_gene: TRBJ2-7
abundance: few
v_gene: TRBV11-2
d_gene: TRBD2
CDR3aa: CASSVSTGTSGRYEQYF
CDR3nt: TGTGCCAGCAGCGTCTCGACCGGGACTAGCGGGAGGTACGAGCAGTACTTC